Included here is one TCR beta chain sequence, with context. Its target is unknown. Assay used: immunoSEQ multiplex PCR; TCRdb lists only in-frame clones, some missing. Counted here are about 53,000 clones, around 82% occurring once; the ten biggest clones make up 3.5% to 5.5%. These data are taken from a study of OX40 agonist ivuxolimab in advanced cancers. Overall study: Ivuxolimab, an antibody acting as an agonist of OX40 (CD134), was used to treat patients. Study-wide findings and caveats: At 0.1 to 3.0 mg/kg, CD4+ and CD8+ blood T cells expanded clonally by week 6.

In germline, CDR1 is SGDLS, CDR2 YYNGEE. V was shortened by 0 bases and J by 5 bases, with 14 bases between the two germline ends. The CDR3 covers 16 residues. V usage is TRBV9 and J usage is TRBJ2-2, with D tentatively TRBD1 (6 bases). This specimen consisted of CD4+ or CD8+ T cells sorted from blood, obtained in a trial of the OX40 agonist ivuxolimab. This TCR came from an adult with an advanced solid tumor such as melanoma, head and neck, liver or kidney cancer. CDR3 protein: CASSVGVDRTTGELFF. The CDR3 DNA is TGTGCCAGCAGCGTAGGCGTCGACAGGACTACCGGGGAGCTGTTTTTT.